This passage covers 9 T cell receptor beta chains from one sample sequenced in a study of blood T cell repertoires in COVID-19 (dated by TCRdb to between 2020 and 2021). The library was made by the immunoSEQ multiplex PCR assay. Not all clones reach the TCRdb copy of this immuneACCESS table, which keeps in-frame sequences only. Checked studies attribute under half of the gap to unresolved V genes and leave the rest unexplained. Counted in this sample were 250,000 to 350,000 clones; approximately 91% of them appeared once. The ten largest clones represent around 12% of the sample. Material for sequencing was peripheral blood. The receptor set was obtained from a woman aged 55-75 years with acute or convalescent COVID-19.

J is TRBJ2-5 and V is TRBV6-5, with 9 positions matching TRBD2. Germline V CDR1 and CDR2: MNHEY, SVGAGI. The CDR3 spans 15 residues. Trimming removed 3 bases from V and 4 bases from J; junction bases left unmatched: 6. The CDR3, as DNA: TGTGCCAGCAGTTATAGCGGGAGAACTCGAGAGACCCAGTACTTC. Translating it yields CASSYSGRTRETQYF.

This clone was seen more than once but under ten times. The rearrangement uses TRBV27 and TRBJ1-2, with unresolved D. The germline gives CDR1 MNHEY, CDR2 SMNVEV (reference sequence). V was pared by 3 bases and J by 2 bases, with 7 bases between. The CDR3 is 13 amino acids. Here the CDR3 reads CASSFSGNYGYTF. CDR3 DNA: TGTGCCAGCAGTTTCTCCGGGAACTATGGCTACACCTTC.

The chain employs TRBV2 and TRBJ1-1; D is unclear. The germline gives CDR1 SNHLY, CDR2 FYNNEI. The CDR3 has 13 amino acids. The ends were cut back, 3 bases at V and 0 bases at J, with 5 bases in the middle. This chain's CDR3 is CASSDGVNTEAFF. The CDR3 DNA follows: TGTGCCAGCAGTGACGGGGTGAACACTGAAGCTTTCTTT.

In DNA form, the CDR3 reads TGTGCCAGCCAGAGAGGCGGGGAGCTGTTTTTT. This encodes CASQRGGELFF. The chain links TRBV11-3 to TRBJ2-2; no definite D call. This CDR3 region has 11 residues. V was shortened by 8 bases and J by 7 bases, with 8 bases between the two germline ends. CDR1 is SGHNT, CDR2 YENEEA, per germline. The full variable domain, with the rest looked up from reference TRBV11-3 and TRBJ2-2, is EAGVVQSPRYKIIEKKQPVAFWCNPISGHNTLYWYLQNLGQGPELLIRYENEEAVDDSQLPKDRFSAERLKGVDSTLKIQPAELGDSAVYLCASQRGGELFFGEGSRLTVL.

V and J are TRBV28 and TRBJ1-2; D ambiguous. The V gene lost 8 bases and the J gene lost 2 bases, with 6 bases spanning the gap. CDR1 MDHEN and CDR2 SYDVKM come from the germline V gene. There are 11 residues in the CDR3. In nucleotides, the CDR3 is TGTGCCAGCGAGTCAAACTATGGCTACACCTTC. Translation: CASESNYGYTF.

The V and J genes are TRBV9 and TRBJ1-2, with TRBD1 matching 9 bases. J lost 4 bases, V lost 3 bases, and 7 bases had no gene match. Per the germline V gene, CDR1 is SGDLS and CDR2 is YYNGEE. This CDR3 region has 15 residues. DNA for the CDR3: TGTGCCAGCAGCGAGGGACAGGGACCAGGCTATGGCTACACCTTC. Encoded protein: CASSEGQGPGYGYTF.

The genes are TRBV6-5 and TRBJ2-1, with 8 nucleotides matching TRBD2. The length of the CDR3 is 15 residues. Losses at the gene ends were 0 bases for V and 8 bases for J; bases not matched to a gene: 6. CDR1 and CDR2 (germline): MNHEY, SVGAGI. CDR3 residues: CASSYSGTSRHEQFF. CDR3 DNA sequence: TGTGCCAGCAGTTACTCAGGGACTAGTAGGCATGAGCAGTTCTTC.

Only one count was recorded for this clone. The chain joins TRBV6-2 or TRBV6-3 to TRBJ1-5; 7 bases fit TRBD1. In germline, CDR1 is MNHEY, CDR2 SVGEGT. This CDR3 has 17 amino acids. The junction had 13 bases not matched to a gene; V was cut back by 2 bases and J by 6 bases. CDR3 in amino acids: CASSYRDSRRASQPQHF. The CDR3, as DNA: TGTGCCAGCAGTTACCGGGACAGTCGGAGAGCAAGTCAGCCCCAGCATTTT.

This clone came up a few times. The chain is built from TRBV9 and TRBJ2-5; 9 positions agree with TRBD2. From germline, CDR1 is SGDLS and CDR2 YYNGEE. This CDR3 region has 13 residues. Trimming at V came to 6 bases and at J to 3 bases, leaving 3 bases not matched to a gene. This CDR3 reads CASKGGGEETQYF. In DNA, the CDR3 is TGTGCCAGCAAGGGCGGGGGGGAAGAGACCCAGTACTTC.